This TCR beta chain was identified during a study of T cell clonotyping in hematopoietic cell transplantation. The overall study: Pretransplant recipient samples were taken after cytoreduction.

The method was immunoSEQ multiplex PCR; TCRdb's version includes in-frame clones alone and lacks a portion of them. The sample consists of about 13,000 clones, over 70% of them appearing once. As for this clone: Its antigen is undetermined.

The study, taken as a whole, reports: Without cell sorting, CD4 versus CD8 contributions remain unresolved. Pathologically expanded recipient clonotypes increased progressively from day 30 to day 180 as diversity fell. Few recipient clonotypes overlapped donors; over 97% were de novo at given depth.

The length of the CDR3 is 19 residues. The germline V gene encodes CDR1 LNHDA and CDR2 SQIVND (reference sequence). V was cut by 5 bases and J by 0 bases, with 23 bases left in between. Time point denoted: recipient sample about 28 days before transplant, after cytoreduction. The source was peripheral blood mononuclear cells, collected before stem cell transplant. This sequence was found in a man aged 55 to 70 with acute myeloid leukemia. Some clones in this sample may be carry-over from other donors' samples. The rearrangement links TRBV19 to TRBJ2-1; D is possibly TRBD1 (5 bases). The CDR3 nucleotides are TGTGCCAGTAGTCCCAAGGGGCCGGGTAGCCCTAGCTCCTACAATGAGCAGTTCTTC. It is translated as CASSPKGPGSPSSYNEQFF.